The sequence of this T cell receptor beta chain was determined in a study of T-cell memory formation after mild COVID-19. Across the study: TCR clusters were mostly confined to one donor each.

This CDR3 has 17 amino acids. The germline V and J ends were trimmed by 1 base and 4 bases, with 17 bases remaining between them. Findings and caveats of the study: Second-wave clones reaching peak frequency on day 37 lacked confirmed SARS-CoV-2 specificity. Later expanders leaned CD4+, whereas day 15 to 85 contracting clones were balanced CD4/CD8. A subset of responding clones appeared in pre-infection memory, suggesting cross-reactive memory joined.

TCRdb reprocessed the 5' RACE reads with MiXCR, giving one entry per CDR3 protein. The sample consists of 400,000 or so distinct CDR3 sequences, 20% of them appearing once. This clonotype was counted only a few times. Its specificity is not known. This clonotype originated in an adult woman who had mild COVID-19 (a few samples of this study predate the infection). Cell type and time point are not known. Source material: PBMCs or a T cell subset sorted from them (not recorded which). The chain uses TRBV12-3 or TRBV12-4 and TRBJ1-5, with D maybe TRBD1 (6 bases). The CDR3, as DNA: TGTGCCAGCAGTTTAGGGCATAGTGGACAGCTTAATCAGCCCCAGCATTTT. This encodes CASSLGHSGQLNQPQHF.